The clone carrying this T cell receptor beta chain was detected a few times. Its cognate antigen is unknown. This specimen belongs to a study of T cell repertoires in cytomegalovirus infection. Study information: CMV epitopes in the study were HLA-C-restricted (recently identified) and HLA-B-restricted (well studied). Public TCR beta signatures provided an indication of both CMV infection and a matching HLA type.

TCRdb fed the reads into MiXCR, producing one record per CDR3 protein. The data show some 350,000 distinct CDR3 sequences, 29% seen once. Study-level findings and limits: Dominant in the ex vivo response were TCR beta clonotypes restricted by HLA-C and specific for CMV. Summed frequency of public TCR beta families distinguished CMV carriers with the relevant HLA.

The CDR3 contains 15 residues. CDR1 and CDR2 from the germline V gene are ENHRY and SYGVKD. The J segment lost 3 bases and the V segment lost 4 bases, leaving 7 bases of the junction unmatched. The TCR was taken from a human donor in good health (CMV status not recorded). Some clones in this sample may be carry-over from other donors' samples. Here the sequenced sample was cultured PBMCs, taken from culture after CMV antigen stimulation. J is TRBJ2-3 and V is TRBV10-3; TRBD2 aligns across 7 bases. This CDR3 reads CAISGSGKETDTQYF. In DNA form, the CDR3 reads TGTGCCATCAGTGGGAGCGGGAAGGAAACAGATACGCAGTATTTT.